This TCR beta chain was found in a study of blood T cell repertoires in COVID-19. The wider study: Researchers got acute and convalescent COVID-19 samples from the United States, Italy and Spain.

The CDR3 extends over 15 amino acids. Germline V gene lookup returns CDR1 SGHVS and CDR2 FNYEAQ. V was shortened by 1 base and J by 7 bases, with 14 bases between the two germline ends. Assay: immunoSEQ multiplex PCR; the TCRdb copy retains only in-frame clones and omits some. The sample consists of 20,000 to 30,000 clones, 85% to 95% of them appearing once. Sequenced sample: peripheral blood. V gene TRBV7-6 combines with J gene TRBJ1-5; possibly TRBD1 for D (5 bases). The clonotype was recovered from a human donor with active COVID-19. The donor label of this sample is uncertain. CDR3 DNA sequence: TGTGCCAGCAGCTTAGGGGGCGCGGTTGGGCAGCCCCAGCATTTT. Protein: CASSLGGAVGQPQHF.